Below, 2 T cell receptor beta chains from the same sample are listed, as sequenced in a study of blood T cells in healthy people across ages (dated by TCRdb to the mid-2010s). Library generation was performed with 5' RACE. Sequencing used an Illumina HiSeq 2500. A second PCR of roughly 7 to 11 cycles was performed with a sample-barcoded 5' primer and a J-beta primer mix. TCRdb ran its own pipeline on the public reads, namely fastp trimming at Q25 and MiXCR clone calling, and kept in-frame beta chains. When rows share a CDR3 protein, they turn into one entry using the most common DNA and genes. The sample yields about 1.8 million distinct CDR3 sequences; around 48% were counted once. The ten top clones hold approximately 2% of the sample. Specimen: blood. These receptors were taken from a woman aged 40-49 years in good health.

This clonotype was seen a handful of times. The rearrangement uses TRBV12-3 or TRBV12-4 and TRBJ2-1; no definite D call. The CDR3 is 15 amino acids. V was pared by 5 bases and J by 9 bases, with 20 bases between. CDR3 amino acids: CASSRAPPNSGEQFF. DNA for the CDR3: TGTGCCAGCAGTCGAGCCCCGCCTAACAGTGGTGAGCAGTTCTTC.

This clonotype was seen a handful of times. The chain employs TRBV9 and TRBJ2-5; tentatively, D is TRBD1 or TRBD2 (5 bases each). Germline V gene data show CDR1 as SGDLS and CDR2 as YYNGEE. CDR3 length: 14 residues. The germline V and J ends were trimmed by 3 bases and 3 bases, with 12 bases remaining between them. CDR3 bases: TGTGCCAGCAGCGCCAAGGGACGTAAAGAGACCCAGTACTTC. Translation: CASSAKGRKETQYF.